This T cell receptor (beta chain) was captured by sequencing in a study of blood T cell repertoires in COVID-19. Study overall: COVID-19 samples, acute and convalescent, were from the United States, Italy and Spain. PBMCs, B-cell-depleted T cells, or T cells were the source of the cDNA or gDNA that made up the material.

Clones were sequenced by immunoSEQ multiplex PCR, and TCRdb holds only the in-frame ones, with some missing. The table lists roughly 360,000 clones, more than 65% of them singletons. This CDR3 comprises 16 residues. V lost 2 bases, J lost 0 bases, and 5 bases stayed unmatched. The V gene's germline CDR1 is MNHEY and CDR2 SVGAGI. The sample comprised peripheral blood. The receptor was isolated from a human donor with acute or convalescent COVID-19. The donor label of this sample is uncertain. The rearrangement uses TRBV6-5 and TRBJ1-1, with 8 bases identical to TRBD1. This CDR3 is CASSYKGTGLNTEAFF. The DNA of the CDR3 is TGTGCCAGCAGTTACAAAGGGACAGGACTGAACACTGAAGCTTTCTTT.